Following are 19 T cell receptor beta chains from one sample sequenced in a study of T-cell reconstitution after alpha-beta-depleted transplantation in children. Preparation of the TCRbeta library was carried out with unique molecular identifiers. Each CDR3 protein gets one entry after TCRdb re-called the PCR reads with MiXCR. The sample consists of around 800,000 distinct CDR3 sequences, 15% to 20% of them appearing once. Specimen: PBMCs, mostly from graft donor cells, collected 360 days after TCRalphabeta/CD19-depleted stem cell transplant. Receptors originate from a male patient under 18 who had a stem cell transplant for acute lymphoblastic leukemia, so the T cells may come from the graft donor.

The table lists this clonotype with many counts. The chain combines TRBV5-1 with TRBJ2-3, with D tentatively TRBD2 (6 bases). Germline V gene lookup returns CDR1 SGHRS and CDR2 YFSETQ. This CDR3 has 16 residues. The V and J ends lost 5 bases and 1 base respectively, with 17 bases between them. The CDR3 DNA follows: TGCGCCAGCAGATCGAGGGACTTGGAACGCACAGATACGCAGTATTTT. It yields the protein CASRSRDLERTDTQYF.

This clonotype was counted a few times. The rearrangement uses TRBV27 and TRBJ2-5, with TRBD2 matching over 8 bases. Germline trimming cut 5 bases from V and 1 base from J; bases unmatched to any gene: 6. The CDR3 loop spans 15 amino acids. Germline V gene lookup returns CDR1 MNHEY and CDR2 SMNVEV (reference sequence). The DNA for the CDR3 is TGTGCCAGCAGTGACTTGACTAGCGCCCAAGAGACCCAGTACTTC. Translated, it gives CASSDLTSAQETQYF.

This clonotype was observed once. The chain couples TRBV5-1 to TRBJ2-7; 7 positions agree with TRBD2. Unmatched junction bases numbered 7, after V lost 7 bases and J lost 0 bases. Per germline, CDR1 SGHRS and CDR2 YFSETQ. CDR3 length: 14 residues. CDR3: CASATASGSYEQYF. As DNA, the CDR3 is TGCGCCAGCGCGACCGCTAGCGGCTCCTACGAGCAGTACTTC.

This sequence joins TRBV24-1 and TRBJ2-3; tentatively, D is TRBD2 (6 bases). Deletions cut 9 bases from V and 0 bases from J, with 9 bases between. CDR1 is KGHDR, CDR2 SFDVKD, per germline. This CDR3 is 13 amino acids long. CDR3 nucleotide sequence: TGTGCCACCTCCGGGACTAGCACAGATACGCAGTATTTT. The encoded protein is CATSGTSTDTQYF.

The V gene is TRBV15, the J gene TRBJ2-2; D uncertain. V was trimmed by 1 base and J by 5 bases, leaving 8 bases between them. Germline CDR1 is LNHNV and CDR2 is YYDKDF (reference sequence). This CDR3 spans 14 amino acids. The CDR3 loop is CATSRAGGTGELFF. CDR3 in DNA: TGTGCCACCAGCAGAGCGGGCGGTACCGGGGAGCTGTTTTTT.

CDR3 in amino acids: CSASYGDPSTDTQYF. In nucleotides, the CDR3 is TGCAGTGCTAGTTACGGCGACCCGAGCACAGATACGCAGTATTTT. The chain employs TRBV20-1 and TRBJ2-3; no clear D gene. Trimming pared 3 bases from V and 0 bases from J, leaving 13 bases between. This CDR3 contains 15 residues. CDR1 DFQATT and CDR2 SNEGSKA come from the germline V gene (reference sequence).

The rearrangement joins TRBV14 to TRBJ2-7; a weak D match, TRBD2 (6 bases). CDR1 and CDR2 (germline): SGHDN, FVKESK. Trimming removed 6 bases at V and 2 bases at J, with 14 bases between. The CDR3 consists of 14 residues. The CDR3 DNA reads as TGTGCCAGCAGTGAGGGAGGAGGCCCCTACGAGCAGTACTTC. Protein product: CASSEGGGPYEQYF.

CDR3 residues: CASSLILRGQGPRTDTQYF. CDR3 DNA: TGTGCCAGCAGCTTAATCCTTAGGGGACAGGGGCCCCGGACAGATACGCAGTATTTT. This chain joins TRBV11-1 and TRBJ2-3; 10 bases map to TRBD1. The CDR3 spans 19 residues. The junction had 14 bases not matched to a gene; V was cut back by 2 bases and J by 3 bases. Germline values: CDR1 SGHAT, CDR2 FQDESV (reference sequence).

J is TRBJ1-2 and V is TRBV5-6, with D possibly being TRBD1 (5 bases). The CDR3 covers 14 residues. CDR1 is SGHDT, CDR2 YYEEEE, per germline. The V gene lost 4 bases and the J gene lost 4 bases, with 14 bases spanning the gap. CDR3 nucleotides: TGTGCCAGCAGCCCATCGGGGGGTATCTATGGCTACACCTTC. Amino acids: CASSPSGGIYGYTF. Variable domain in full (rest from reference TRBV5-6 and TRBJ1-2): DAGVTQSPTHLIKTRGQQVTLRCSPKSGHDTVSWYQQALGQGPQFIFQYYEEEERQRGNFPDRFSGHQFPNYSSELNVNALLLGDSALYLCASSPSGGIYGYTFGSGTRLTVV.

This chain's CDR3 is CAWSVWDRGQETQYF. CDR3 coding DNA: TGTGCCTGGAGTGTCTGGGACAGGGGGCAAGAGACCCAGTACTTC. J is TRBJ2-5 and V is TRBV30; TRBD1 matches 11 bases. The trim removed 0 bases at V and 2 bases at J, leaving 2 bases unmatched. There are 15 residues in the CDR3. Germline assignment: CDR1 GTSNPN and CDR2 SVGIG (reference sequence).

For this clonotype: This clone may be a read error of a much larger clone one base away. This chain links TRBV20-1 with TRBJ2-7; 7 positions match TRBD1. The CDR3 covers 15 residues. Germline V gene data show CDR1 as DFQATT and CDR2 as SNEGSKA (reference sequence). The CDR3 sequence: CSARGQTGSSYEHYF. The CDR3 DNA follows: TGCAGTGCTAGAGGCCAGACAGGGTCCTCCTACGAGCACTACTTC.

This clonotype occurred many times. This CDR3 reads CSVDPGGTYEQYF. Here the CDR3 DNA reads TGCAGCGTTGACCCAGGGGGCACCTACGAGCAGTACTTC. The chain links TRBV29-1 to TRBJ2-7, with 8 positions matching TRBD1. This CDR3 has 13 amino acids. V trimming: 3 bases; J trimming: 2 bases; junction bases outside the gene matches: 3. CDR1 is SQVTM, CDR2 ANQGSEA, per germline.

This clonotype has more than one count but fewer than ten. The chain is built from TRBV21-1 and TRBJ2-7. TRBV21-1 counts as a pseudogene. The CDR3 has 16 amino acids. CDR3 DNA: TGTGCCAGCAGCAAAAGGAAGAACAGGGGTTCCTACGAGCAGTACTTC. Translating gives CASSKRKNRGSYEQYF.

This clonotype was seen only a few times. The rearrangement uses TRBV21-1 and TRBJ2-5; the table names TRBD2, a call not compared with the DNA. TRBV21-1 is assigned pseudogene status. The CDR3 is 18 residues long. CDR3 amino acids: CASSKGRTGGVGLETQYF. Here the CDR3 DNA reads TGTGCCAGCAGCAAAGGAAGAACCGGAGGGGTAGGATTAGAGACCCAGTACTTC.

V gene TRBV7-8 combines with J gene TRBJ1-4; D is unclear. The V gene's germline CDR1 is SGHVS and CDR2 FQNEAQ. Trimming removed 4 bases at V and 2 bases at J, with 11 bases between. The CDR3 is 15 residues long. The CDR3 nucleotides read TGTGCCAGCAGCTCTCAAAGGAGTACTAATGAAAAACTGTTTTTT. It yields the protein CASSSQRSTNEKLFF.

This chain connects TRBV7-9 to TRBJ2-1; D unclear. The CDR3 extends over 12 amino acids. V gave up 4 bases and J gave up 11 bases, with 12 bases separating them. Germline CDR1 is SEHNR and CDR2 is FQNEAQ (reference sequence). CDR3: CASSSPEGQQFF. The DNA of the CDR3 is TGTGCCAGCAGCTCCCCTGAAGGGCAGCAGTTCTTC.

This clonotype was counted only a few times. This chain uses TRBV24-1 with TRBJ2-7; no clear D. The CDR3 has 14 amino acids. Trimming took off 5 bases at V and 4 bases at J, with 14 bases between the two ends. Germline CDR1 reads KGHDR; CDR2 reads SFDVKD. The CDR3 DNA reads TGTGCCACCAGTGGGGAACCGGATCCTTACGAGCAGTACTTC. Encoded protein: CATSGEPDPYEQYF.

Only a few counts were recorded for this clonotype. V is TRBV24-1 and J is TRBJ2-1; 12 nucleotides match TRBD2. Germline V gene data show CDR1 as KGHDR and CDR2 as SFDVKD. The CDR3 runs 17 residues. V shed 1 base and J 5 bases; nucleotides not matched to a gene: 5. The CDR3 protein is CATSDFRPSGRDNEQFF. CDR3 DNA: TGTGCCACCAGTGATTTTCGCCCTAGCGGGAGGGACAATGAGCAGTTCTTC.

The table lists this clonotype with a few counts. The gene calls are TRBV20-1 and TRBJ2-7; 7 nucleotides align to TRBD2. Germline CDR1 DFQATT, CDR2 SNEGSKA (reference sequence). The length of the CDR3 is 16 residues. V gave up 5 bases and J gave up 2 bases; unmatched junction bases: 15. The CDR3 DNA reads TGCAGTGCTGAACAACGGCGGTCTAGCGGCCCCTACGAGCAGTACTTC. Translating gives CSAEQRRSSGPYEQYF.